Listed below are T cell receptor beta chains from one sample, sequenced in a study of OX40 agonist ivuxolimab in advanced cancers. The assay was immunoSEQ multiplex PCR, and TCRdb's table has in-frame clones only and misses some. Of 45,000 to 55,000 clones in the sample, approximately 85% were seen once. Sample: CD4+ or CD8+ T cells sorted from blood, taken in a trial of the OX40 agonist ivuxolimab. Receptor source: an adult with an advanced solid tumor such as melanoma, head and neck, liver or kidney cancer. The CDR3 runs from the conserved cysteine through the conserved F or W. Fields, in order: J gene, clone size, D gene, V gene, CDR3 DNA, CDR3 protein. A D gene is named only where the DNA matches it firmly. Rows give clone size only sometimes, using once, few, many, or a class for an expanded clone.

J: TRBJ2-1; size: few; D: -; V: TRBV25-1; DNA: TGTGCCAGCAGTCTAAGCGGCCTTTACAATGAGCAGTTCTTC; CDR3: CASSLSGLYNEQFF
J: TRBJ1-1; size: -; D: -; V: TRBV9; DNA: TGTGCCAGCAGCGTTCGCGGGTTCTGGGGTGATGAAGCTTTCTTT; CDR3: CASSVRGFWGDEAFF
J: TRBJ2-1; size: -; D: TRBD2; V: TRBV7-3; DNA: TGTGCCAGCAGCTTAGGGACTAGCGATTACAATGAGCAGTTCTTC; CDR3: CASSLGTSDYNEQFF
J: TRBJ2-2; size: -; D: -; V: TRBV7-9; DNA: TGTGCCACATCACAAGACACCGGGGAGCTGTTTTTT; CDR3: CATSQDTGELFF
J: TRBJ2-1; size: once; D: -; V: TRBV5-1; DNA: TGCGCCAGCAGCTTGGACGGGGTTAGCTCCTACAATGAGCAGTTCTTC; CDR3: CASSLDGVSSYNEQFF
J: TRBJ2-1; size: -; D: TRBD2; V: TRBV30; DNA: TGTGCCTCAACCGGGACTAGCGGGAACTATGAGCAGTTCTTC; CDR3: CASTGTSGNYEQFF
J: TRBJ1-5; size: -; D: -; V: TRBV6-1; DNA: TGTGCCAGCAGTGAAGTCGGGGGGGCTAGGCAGCCCCAGCATTTT; CDR3: CASSEVGGARQPQHF
J: TRBJ2-5; size: -; D: -; V: TRBV11-2; DNA: TGTGCCAGCAGCTCGATCACGTACCAAGAGACCCAGTACTTC; CDR3: CASSSITYQETQYF
J: TRBJ2-2; size: -; D: TRBD1; V: TRBV18; DNA: TGTGCCAGCTCACAGGGACAGGGGGCGAACACCGGGGAGCTGTTTTTT; CDR3: CASSQGQGANTGELFF
J: TRBJ2-1; size: -; D: TRBD2; V: TRBV4-2; DNA: TGTGCCAGCAGCGTCGGACTAGCGGTGTACAATGAGCAGTTCTTC; CDR3: CASSVGLAVYNEQFF
J: TRBJ2-1; size: -; D: -; V: TRBV4-1; DNA: TGCGCCAGCAGCCAGAACAATGCTGTATATGAGCAGTTCTTC; CDR3: CASSQNNAVYEQFF
J: TRBJ1-1; size: -; D: -; V: TRBV9; DNA: TGTGCCAGCAGCGTAGATCCAGGGACGAACACTGAAGCTTTCTTT; CDR3: CASSVDPGTNTEAFF
J: TRBJ1-6; size: -; D: -; V: TRBV6-1; DNA: TGTGCCAGCAGTGCAGGGCCCTATAATTCACCCCTCCACTTT; CDR3: CASSAGPYNSPLHF
J: TRBJ1-2; size: -; D: -; V: TRBV28; DNA: TGTGCCGACTGGATGGTTAACTATGGCTACACCTTC; CDR3: CADWMVNYGYTF
J: TRBJ2-3; size: -; D: -; V: TRBV19; DNA: TGTGCCAGTAGTCCGGGCCCTGTTGCGACAGATACGCAGTATTTT; CDR3: CASSPGPVATDTQYF
J: TRBJ1-5; size: -; D: -; V: TRBV7-9; DNA: TGTGCCAGCAGCACAGATGAAAATCAGCCCCAGCATTTT; CDR3: CASSTDENQPQHF